These 3 T cell receptor beta chains share one sample of origin, sequenced in a study of PD-L1 blockade in urothelial cancer. Assay used: immunoSEQ multiplex PCR; TCRdb lists only in-frame clones, some missing. The sample lists tens of thousands of clones, roughly 79% seen once, with 5.7% in the top ten. Sample time point: pretreatment peripheral blood. Sequences were derived from PBMCs, sampled around atezolizumab (anti-PD-L1) treatment. Every receptor here comes from a man aged 70-80 years with urothelial cancer.

This clone was seen just once. The chain joins TRBV6-5 to TRBJ1-2; 9 nucleotides align to TRBD1. V lost 8 bases, J lost 5 bases, and 3 bases stayed unmatched. The CDR3 has 12 amino acids. Germline-derived CDR1 and CDR2 are MNHEY and SVGAGI. CDR3 in DNA: TGTGCCAGCCGGGACAGGGTATATGGCTACACCTTC. Encoded protein: CASRDRVYGYTF.

This clone showed up just once. This chain joins TRBV18 and TRBJ2-1, with D perhaps TRBD1 (7 bases). Deletions cut 6 bases from V and 0 bases from J, with 12 bases between. The CDR3 runs to 15 residues. The V gene's germline CDR1 is KGHSH and CDR2 LQKENI. The CDR3 loop reads CASSSGGSSYNEQFF. The DNA for the CDR3 is TGTGCCAGCTCTTCAGGGGGGAGCTCCTACAATGAGCAGTTCTTC.

The V call is TRBV5-6, the J call TRBJ2-7, with TRBD1 identical over 12 bases. V lost 3 bases and J lost 3; bases outside the gene matches: 7. Germline assignment: CDR1 SGHDT and CDR2 YYEEEE. The length of the CDR3 is 16 residues. In nucleotides, the CDR3 is TGTGCCAGCAGCTCTACCGGGACAGGGGGCATCTACGAGCAGTACTTC. It yields the protein CASSSTGTGGIYEQYF.